The clone carrying this T cell receptor (beta chain) was seen ten or more times. The data were obtained in a study of T cells in Graves' hyperthyroidism and ophthalmopathy. The TCR beta CDR3 regions underwent amplification using RNA transcripts as the source. The HTBI primer set was used in a first-round RT-PCR of the TCR CDR3. One entry per CDR3 protein, called by TCRdb with MiXCR from the multiplex PCR reads. The sample lists 350,000 or so distinct CDR3 sequences, over 15% occurring once. Specimen: blood. The sequence came from a woman between 40 and 50 years old with Graves' ophthalmopathy.

CDR3 DNA sequence: TGTGCCAGCAGCTTATGGCTAGCCGGACGCGAGCAGTACTTC. It specifies CASSLWLAGREQYF. The chain recombines TRBV13 with TRBJ2-7, with D maybe TRBD2 (5 bases). The CDR3 extends over 14 amino acids. CDR1 and CDR2 (germline): PRHDT, FYEKMQ (reference sequence). V was clipped by 2 bases and J by 6 bases, with 14 bases between them.